The rows below give T cell receptor beta chains drawn from one sample of a study of T cell responses to AZD1222 COVID-19 vaccine. Profiled with immunoSEQ multiplex PCR; TCRdb holds only in-frame clones, not every one. This sample yields around 8,000 clones, of which roughly 90% are seen a single time; less than 8.5% belongs to the top ten. The source was peripheral blood, collected 28 days after the second AZD1222 dose. All receptors come from an adult who received the AZD1222 COVID-19 vaccine. Each CDR3 is given with its conserved first and last residue. D genes are given only for firm matches. Clone size is not always given. Where it is, it says once, few, many or a class for expanded clones.

15	TRBV10-2	TRBJ2-7	TRBD2	.	CASSEGLAGIYEQYF	TGCGCCAGCAGTGAGGGACTAGCGGGAATATACGAGCAGTACTTC
15	TRBV7-2	TRBJ2-3	TRBD2	few	CASSLTSGGADTQYF	TGTGCCAGCAGCTTGACTAGCGGGGGGGCAGATACGCAGTATTTT
14	TRBV9	TRBJ1-2	.	.	CASSPRGGNYGYTF	TGTGCCAGCAGCCCCAGAGGGGGGAACTATGGCTACACCTTC
14	TRBV10-3	TRBJ1-1	TRBD1	.	CAISGQGGGTEAFF	TGTGCCATCAGTGGACAGGGAGGGGGCACTGAAGCTTTCTTT
15	TRBV3-1/TRBV3-2	TRBJ1-6	TRBD1	.	CASRGQGTYNSPLHF	TGTGCCAGCAGGGGACAGGGAACCTATAATTCACCCCTCCACTTT
18	TRBV4-1	TRBJ2-6	TRBD1	.	CASSQAPQGASGANVLTF	TGCGCCAGCAGCCAAGCCCCCCAGGGGGCGAGCGGGGCCAACGTCCTGACTTTC
16	TRBV28	TRBJ2-6	.	.	CASSGLRGAGANVLTF	TGTGCCAGCAGTGGGCTAAGGGGCGCTGGGGCCAACGTCCTGACTTTC
13	TRBV5-4	TRBJ2-5	.	.	CASRLVGQETQYF	TGTGCCAGCAGGCTAGTAGGGCAAGAGACCCAGTACTTC
14	TRBV9	TRBJ2-2	.	.	CASTLGRFTGELFF	TGTGCCAGCACTTTGGGCCGCTTCACCGGGGAGCTGTTTTTT
15	TRBV28	TRBJ1-2	.	.	CASSRGSLRDYGYTF	TGTGCCAGCAGCCGCGGATCACTCCGAGACTATGGCTACACCTTC
11	TRBV5-4	TRBJ1-1	.	.	CAAWESTEAFF	TGTGCCGCCTGGGAGTCCACTGAAGCTTTCTTT
14	TRBV7-2	TRBJ2-4	TRBD1	.	CASSDRTGYPIQYF	TGTGCCAGCAGTGATAGGACAGGTTACCCAATTCAGTACTTC
15	TRBV5-1	TRBJ1-1	.	.	CASSLAIGANTEAFF	TGCGCCAGCAGCTTGGCAATAGGAGCGAACACTGAAGCTTTCTTT
18	TRBV9	TRBJ2-6	TRBD1	.	CASSFRTGAISGANVLTF	TGTGCCAGCAGCTTCAGGACAGGGGCCATCTCTGGGGCCAACGTCCTGACTTTC
18	TRBV5-1	TRBJ2-3	TRBD1	.	CASSLEGATRTSTDTQYF	TGCGCCAGCAGCTTGGAGGGGGCGACACGTACTAGCACAGATACGCAGTATTTT
15	TRBV30	TRBJ2-5	TRBD2	.	CAWAPGGARQETQYF	TGTGCCTGGGCCCCGGGGGGGGCAAGGCAAGAGACCCAGTACTTC
14	TRBV7-2	TRBJ1-1	.	.	CASSSRQRNTEAFF	TGTGCCAGCAGCTCCAGACAGCGAAACACTGAAGCTTTCTTT
17	TRBV9	TRBJ2-1	.	.	CASSPLGVAVSYNEQFF	TGTGCCAGCAGCCCCCTGGGGGTAGCGGTCTCCTACAATGAGCAGTTCTTC
14	TRBV30	TRBJ2-3	.	.	CAWSVYFGTDTQYF	TGTGCCTGGAGTGTATATTTCGGCACAGATACGCAGTATTTT
13	TRBV30	TRBJ1-6	.	.	CAWSAGDSPPLHF	TGTGCCTGGAGTGCCGGGGATTCGCCACCCCTCCACTTT
21	TRBV7-6	TRBJ2-4	TRBD2	.	CASSLEVKRSSGDLAKNIQYF	TGTGCCAGCAGCTTAGAGGTCAAGCGGTCTAGCGGGGATCTAGCCAAAAACATTCAGTACTTC
17	TRBV4-3	TRBJ2-7	.	.	CASSQVRVGVESYEQYF	TGCGCCAGCAGCCAAGTTCGGGTAGGGGTAGAGTCCTACGAGCAGTACTTC
11	TRBV28	TRBJ1-2	.	once	CAGETNYGYTF	TGTGCCGGCGAAACTAACTATGGCTACACCTTC
13	TRBV12-5	TRBJ2-2	.	.	CASGLTNTGELFF	TGTGCTAGTGGTTTGACCAACACCGGGGAGCTGTTTTTT
13	TRBV10-1	TRBJ2-7	.	.	CASSEERTYEQYF	TGCGCCAGCAGTGAGGAGCGGACCTACGAGCAGTACTTC
15	TRBV9	TRBJ1-2	.	.	CASSVGATEYYGYTF	TGTGCCAGCAGCGTAGGAGCGACCGAATACTATGGCTACACCTTC
17	TRBV5-4	TRBJ2-4	.	.	CASSLATGFGTKNIQYF	TGTGCCAGCAGCTTGGCCACAGGTTTCGGTACCAAAAACATTCAGTACTTC
11	TRBV28	TRBJ1-4	.	.	CASTEQGRLFF	TGTGCCAGCACCGAGCAGGGTAGACTGTTTTTT
14	TRBV7-8	TRBJ2-2	.	.	CASSLKYPPGELFF	TGTGCCAGCAGCTTAAAGTATCCGCCCGGGGAGCTGTTTTTT
15	TRBV19	TRBJ2-7	TRBD1	.	CASSYSGQGTYEQYF	TGTGCCAGTAGTTATTCGGGACAGGGGACCTACGAGCAGTACTTC
14	TRBV19	TRBJ2-7	.	.	CASSIRGAADEQYF	TGTGCCAGTAGTATTCGGGGGGCTGCGGACGAGCAGTACTTC
15	TRBV5-1	TRBJ1-1	.	.	CASTPGGGANTEAFF	TGCGCCAGCACCCCTGGCGGGGGAGCGAACACTGAAGCTTTCTTT
12	TRBV11-3	TRBJ1-1	.	.	CASSLRDTEAFF	TGTGCCAGCAGCTTGAGAGACACTGAAGCTTTCTTT
14	TRBV9	TRBJ2-5	.	few	CASSVGYLQETQYF	TGTGCCAGCAGCGTCGGCTACTTACAAGAGACCCAGTACTTC
13	TRBV24-1	TRBJ1-1	.	.	CATSTQGWTEAFF	TGTGCCACCAGTACCCAGGGGTGGACTGAAGCTTTCTTT
13	TRBV7-3	TRBJ1-2	.	.	CASSQTKGDGYTF	TGTGCCAGCAGCCAAACCAAGGGGGATGGCTACACCTTC
13	TRBV6-5	TRBJ1-1	TRBD1	.	CASSTNKGAAAFF	TGTGCCAGCAGTACAAACAAGGGGGCTGCAGCTTTCTTT
16	TRBV28	TRBJ2-1	.	.	CASSSPTASSYNEQFF	TGTGCCAGCAGTTCCCCGACAGCGAGCTCCTACAATGAGCAGTTCTTC
11	TRBV20-1	TRBJ1-1	.	.	CRLGRNTEAFF	TGCAGACTAGGGAGGAACACTGAAGCTTTCTTT
13	TRBV2	TRBJ1-2	TRBD1	.	CASSPDRAYGYTF	TGTGCCAGCAGTCCCGACAGGGCCTATGGCTACACCTTC
14	TRBV9	TRBJ2-3	TRBD2	.	CASSVGLAGGFQYF	TGTGCCAGCAGCGTAGGTCTAGCGGGTGGTTTTCAGTATTTT
12	TRBV2	TRBJ1-1	.	.	CASRNVGTEAFF	TGTGCCAGCAGGAACGTGGGCACTGAAGCTTTCTTT
17	TRBV9	TRBJ2-1	.	.	CASSVEVWRSSYNEQFF	TGTGCCAGCAGCGTAGAGGTATGGCGGAGCTCCTACAATGAGCAGTTCTTC
12	TRBV5-4	TRBJ2-7	.	.	CASSADSYEQYF	TGTGCCAGCAGCGCGGACAGCTACGAGCAGTACTTC
13	TRBV7-2	TRBJ2-6	.	.	CAAGLSGANVLTF	TGTGCCGCGGGGTTATCTGGGGCCAACGTCCTGACTTTC
15	TRBV6-5	TRBJ1-2	.	once	CASSFYREQSYGYTF	TGTGCCAGCAGTTTCTACAGGGAGCAAAGCTATGGCTACACCTTC
13	TRBV7-3	TRBJ2-1	.	.	CASSVTDYNEQFF	TGTGCCAGCAGCGTGACAGATTACAATGAGCAGTTCTTC
13	TRBV7-2	TRBJ2-1	.	.	CASSITSYNEQFF	TGTGCCAGCAGCATCACCTCATACAATGAGCAGTTCTTC
14	TRBV28	TRBJ2-7	TRBD1	.	CASSYLDRPDEQYF	TGTGCCAGCAGTTACCTGGACAGGCCCGACGAGCAGTACTTC
15	TRBV7-3	TRBJ1-2	.	.	CASTSNPLGDSGYTF	TGTGCCAGCACAAGTAATCCCCTGGGAGACAGTGGCTACACCTTC
15	TRBV11-2	TRBJ2-7	.	.	CASTEQGTASYEQYF	TGTGCCAGCACCGAACAGGGGACTGCCTCCTACGAGCAGTACTTC
15	TRBV7-9	TRBJ1-2	.	.	CASSQDVAPYYGYTF	TGTGCCAGCAGCCAAGACGTAGCCCCATACTATGGCTACACCTTC
13	TRBV29-1	TRBJ2-7	TRBD1	.	CSVGTGARGEQYF	TGCAGCGTGGGCACAGGGGCTCGGGGTGAGCAGTACTTC
14	TRBV28	TRBJ2-1	TRBD2	few	CASLAGGPYNEQFF	TGTGCCAGCCTAGCGGGAGGTCCCTACAATGAGCAGTTCTTC
15	TRBV4-2	TRBJ2-5	.	.	CASSPRIASGETQYF	TGTGCCAGCAGCCCACGCATAGCCTCTGGGGAGACCCAGTACTTC